This T cell receptor beta chain was documented in a study of cytomegalovirus exposure and HLA in healthy donors. The CDR3 has 14 residues. The V gene's germline CDR1 is MNHEY and CDR2 SVGAGI. V lost 5 bases to trimming and J lost 4 bases; unmatched junction nucleotides: 1. Assay: immunoSEQ multiplex PCR; the TCRdb copy retains only in-frame clones and omits some. This sample has 150,000 or so clones, with about 82% found just once. This sequence joins TRBV6-5 and TRBJ2-2; TRBD2 aligns across 10 bases. Source material: PBMCs. The clonotype comes from a human donor in good health. The CDR3 DNA reads as TGTGCCAGCAGTAGCGGGGGGGCCACCGGGGAGCTGTTTTTT. Protein product: CASSSGGATGELFF.